This record looks at one TCR beta chain sequence and its context. What it binds is unknown. The data derive from a study of shared clonotypes between healthy human individuals. The study's findings and limits: Sharing of clonotypes among donors was expected to vary with sequencing depth.

Every donor, a Caucasian adult, lived in Nashville, Tennessee. The table came from immunoSEQ multiplex PCR; TCRdb's copy has only in-frame clones and leaves some out. The sample holds roughly 2.2 million clones; 85% to 95% are singletons and the top ten take 0.3% to 0.4%. The receptor comes from a man aged 18 to 30 in good health. Some clones in this sample may be carry-over from other donors' samples. Material: naive CD4+ T cells from PBMCs. The subset here: CD45RA+ positively selected.

In nucleotides, the CDR3 is TGTGCCAGCAGTTTATCAGTTCGGGCTAGCGGTCTGCCCGGGGAGCTGTTTTTT. It is translated as CASSLSVRASGLPGELFF. This sequence joins TRBV27 and TRBJ2-2; 7 bases map to TRBD2. The CDR3 runs to 18 residues. CDR1 MNHEY and CDR2 SMNVEV come from the germline V gene (reference sequence). V lost 0 bases and J lost 6; bases outside the gene matches: 13.